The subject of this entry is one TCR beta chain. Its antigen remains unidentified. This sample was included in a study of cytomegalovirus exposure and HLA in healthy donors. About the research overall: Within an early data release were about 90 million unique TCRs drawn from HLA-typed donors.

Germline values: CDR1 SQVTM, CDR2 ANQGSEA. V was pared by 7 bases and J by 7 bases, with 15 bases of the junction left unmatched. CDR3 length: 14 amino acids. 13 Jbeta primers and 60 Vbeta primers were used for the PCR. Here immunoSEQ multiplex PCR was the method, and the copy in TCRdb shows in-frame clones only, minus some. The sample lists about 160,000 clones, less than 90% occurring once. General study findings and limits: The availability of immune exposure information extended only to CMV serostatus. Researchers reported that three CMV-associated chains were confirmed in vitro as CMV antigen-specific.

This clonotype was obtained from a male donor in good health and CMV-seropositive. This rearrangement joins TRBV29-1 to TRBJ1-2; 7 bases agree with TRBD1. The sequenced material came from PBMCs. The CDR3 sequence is CSATLIGTAFGYTF. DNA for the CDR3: TGCAGCGCCACACTAATCGGGACAGCATTTGGCTACACCTTC. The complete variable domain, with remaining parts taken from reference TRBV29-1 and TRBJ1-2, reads SAVISQKPSRDICQRGTSLTIQCQVDSQVTMMFWYRQQPGQSLTLIATANQGSEATYESGFVIDKFPISRPNLTFSTLTVSNMSPEDSSIYLCSATLIGTAFGYTFGSGTRLTVV.